Presented here are 27 T cell receptor beta chains from one specimen sequenced in a study of response to subunit inactivated influenza vaccine. One entry per CDR3 protein, called by TCRdb with MiXCR from the RT-PCR reads. The sample comprises about 170,000 distinct CDR3 sequences, about 12% of which are singletons, and 29% rests with the top ten. A further study also used this sample, focusing on T cells expressing NK-cell markers. Turning to that study: The cDNA for TCR beta came from 5'RACE template switching with UMIs.

Specimen: CD8+ T cells sorted from PBMCs, collected approximately 12 days after vaccination. The receptor set was obtained from a man aged 50-59 years who received an inactivated influenza vaccine.

There are many counts of this clonotype. The CDR3 DNA reads as TGCAGTGCCTATGGGACTAGCGACTATCACCTCACCGGGGAGCTGTTTTTT. Encoded protein: CSAYGTSDYHLTGELFF. The gene calls are TRBV20-1 and TRBJ2-2, with TRBD2 identical over 10 bases. J lost 4 bases, V lost 6 bases, and 14 bases had no gene match. Germline CDR1 reads DFQATT; CDR2 reads SNEGSKA (reference sequence). There are 17 residues in the CDR3.

In regard to this clonotype: Compared with germline, one end of the junction differs, possibly owing to a read error. The chain employs TRBV9 and TRBJ2-7; D unresolved. The CDR3 loop spans 15 amino acids. The V gene's germline CDR1 is SGDLS and CDR2 YYNGEE. CDR3 coding DNA: TGTGCCAGCAGCGTAGCTTACGGGCTCGGGTACGAGCTGTACTTC. Protein product: CASSVAYGLGYELYF.

This clonotype was detected many times. The V and J genes are TRBV9 and TRBJ2-5; D remains ambiguous. V lost 3 bases and J lost 4, with 10 bases in between. The CDR3 totals 13 residues. Germline-derived CDR1 and CDR2 are SGDLS and YYNGEE. The CDR3 sequence: CASSDGPGETQYF. The CDR3 coding sequence is TGTGCCAGCAGCGACGGACCCGGAGAGACCCAGTACTTC.

This clonotype was recorded only once. A much larger clone differs by one base, so this may be a read error. The chain carries TRBV12-3 or TRBV12-4 and TRBJ2-1, with a weak D call TRBD2 (5 bases). The CDR3 is 15 residues long. The chain's CDR3 is CVTSKGRVDYNEQFF. Written as DNA, the CDR3 is TGTGTCACCTCGAAAGGGCGGGTTGACTACAATGAGCAGTTCTTC.

This clonotype was detected a few times. The chain is built from TRBV29-1 and TRBJ2-1, with a possible D match to TRBD2 (6 bases). Trimming removed 3 bases from V and 0 bases from J, with 12 bases in between. The CDR3 is 15 residues long. From germline, CDR1 is SQVTM and CDR2 ANQGSEA. The DNA for the CDR3 is TGCAGCGTTGACGGGGGTGACTTCTCCTACAATGAGCAGTTCTTC. As protein: CSVDGGDFSYNEQFF.

V gene TRBV18 combines with J gene TRBJ2-7; D gene unclear. The CDR3 spans 13 residues. Trimming took off 3 bases at V and 2 bases at J, with 8 bases between the two ends. CDR1 KGHSH and CDR2 LQKENI come from the germline V gene. CDR3 in amino acids: CASSPTPTYEQYF. The CDR3 DNA reads as TGTGCCAGCTCACCCACCCCAACCTACGAGCAGTACTTC.

The chain combines TRBV28 with TRBJ2-7; D perhaps matches TRBD2 (6 bases). Per the germline V gene, CDR1 is MDHEN and CDR2 is SYDVKM. The CDR3 consists of 14 residues. Trimming left V 6 bases short and J 3 bases short, with 15 bases between. The CDR3 spells CASSTTAGSYEQYF. CDR3 DNA: TGTGCCAGCAGCACCACAGCGGGTAGCTACGAGCAGTACTTC.

This rearrangement joins TRBV30 to TRBJ2-2; D gene uncertain. From germline, CDR1 is GTSNPN and CDR2 SVGIG (reference sequence). Trimming removed 0 bases from V and 9 bases from J, with 8 bases in between. The CDR3 extends over 12 amino acids. The CDR3 loop reads CAWSVAGWELFF. The CDR3 bases are TGTGCCTGGAGTGTAGCAGGCTGGGAGCTGTTTTTT.

The chain links TRBV20-1 to TRBJ2-1; D not certain. The V gene's germline CDR1 is DFQATT and CDR2 SNEGSKA (reference sequence). V was pared by 0 bases and J by 0 bases, with 9 bases between. The length of the CDR3 is 15 residues. The CDR3 sequence is CSAREFQSSYNEQFF. CDR3 in DNA: TGCAGTGCTAGAGAATTTCAGAGCTCCTACAATGAGCAGTTCTTC.

This clonotype was seen a few times. The chain employs TRBV3-1 and TRBJ1-1, with D hard to call. In germline, CDR1 is LGHDT, CDR2 YNNKEL (reference sequence). V was cut by 1 base and J by 3 bases, with 12 bases left in between. The CDR3 contains 15 residues. The CDR3 region is CASSQGVGPHTEAFF. The CDR3, as DNA: TGTGCCAGCAGCCAAGGGGTAGGACCACACACTGAAGCTTTCTTT.

The chain has TRBV9 and TRBJ2-1; D gene uncertain. The CDR3 totals 14 residues. Germline CDR1 reads SGDLS; CDR2 reads YYNGEE. Deletions cut 3 bases from V and 3 bases from J, with 10 bases between. CDR3 nucleotides: TGTGCCAGCAGCGCTATAATGGGCTACAATGAGCAGTTCTTC. This sequence encodes CASSAIMGYNEQFF.

In this sample, this clonotype turned up once. J is TRBJ2-1 and V is TRBV9, with 7 bases identical to TRBD1. The J segment lost 2 bases and the V segment lost 0 bases, leaving 2 bases of the junction unmatched. Germline CDR1 reads SGDLS; CDR2 reads YYNGEE. This CDR3 has 15 amino acids. The DNA for the CDR3 is TGTGCCAGCAGCGTAGAGCAGGGGGCCTACAATGAGCAGTTCTTC. Translating it yields CASSVEQGAYNEQFF.

The gene calls are TRBV3-1 and TRBJ2-2; unclear D gene. V was trimmed by 2 bases and J by 4 bases, leaving 5 bases between them. The CDR3 extends over 13 amino acids. The germline CDR1 and CDR2 sequences are LGHDT and YNNKEL (reference sequence). The CDR3 DNA sequence: TGTGCCAGCAGCCAATATAGCACCGGGGAGCTGTTTTTT. This sequence encodes CASSQYSTGELFF.

This clonotype turned up a few times. The CDR3 protein is CASSLALGEGQVLYF. CDR3 nucleotides: TGTGCCAGCAGCTTAGCGTTAGGGGAGGGCCAGGTTTTGTATTTT. The V and J genes are TRBV7-9 and TRBJ2-3; TRBD2 matches 7 bases. CDR1 SEHNR and CDR2 FQNEAQ come from the germline V gene (reference sequence). Losses at the gene ends were 0 bases for V and 14 bases for J; bases not matched to a gene: 14. This CDR3 comprises 15 residues.

This clonotype has at least ten counts. The rearrangement uses TRBV28 and TRBJ2-1; 9 bases are shared with TRBD2. The trim removed 2 bases at V and 6 bases at J, leaving 5 bases unmatched. The CDR3 loop spans 15 amino acids. In germline, CDR1 is MDHEN, CDR2 SYDVKM. The CDR3 coding sequence is TGTGCCAGCAGTTTAGGGCTAGCGGGACCCAATGAGCAGTTCTTC. It translates to CASSLGLAGPNEQFF.

The chain employs TRBV28 and TRBJ2-3; D is perhaps TRBD1 (6 bases). Deletions cut 5 bases from V and 6 bases from J, with 24 bases between. The germline CDR1 and CDR2 sequences are MDHEN and SYDVKM. The CDR3 loop spans 17 amino acids. CDR3 residues: CASSPGPGVADRDTQYF. The CDR3 DNA is TGTGCCAGCAGTCCAGGCCCAGGGGTAGCCGACAGGGATACGCAGTATTTT.

The rearrangement uses TRBV7-9 and TRBJ2-1; D unclear. Trimming took 2 bases from V and 2 from J, leaving 13 bases between them. Germline V gives CDR1 SEHNR, CDR2 FQNEAQ (reference sequence). This CDR3 region has 16 residues. The CDR3 sequence is CASSLSDTPPYNEQFF. In DNA, the CDR3 is TGTGCCAGCAGCTTAAGCGACACTCCTCCCTACAATGAGCAGTTCTTC.

CDR3: CASSPRTARTEAFF. Written as DNA, the CDR3 is TGTGCCAGCAGTCCTCGGACGGCCCGCACTGAAGCTTTCTTT. The V call is TRBV6-2 or TRBV6-3, the J call TRBJ1-1, with no clear D. The germline V and J ends were trimmed by 5 bases and 4 bases, with 14 bases remaining between them. The CDR3 length is 14 residues. Germline CDR1 reads MNHEY; CDR2 reads SVGEGT.

The V and J genes are TRBV19 and TRBJ2-7; TRBD1 aligns across 7 bases. Germline V lookup: CDR1 LNHDA, CDR2 SQIVND (reference sequence). CDR3 length: 15 residues. After removal of 4 bases from V and 3 bases from J, the junction contained 9 bases not matched to a gene. CDR3 DNA sequence: TGTGCCAGTAGTACCGGACAGGCAGCTCTCTACGAGCAGTACTTC. This codes for CASSTGQAALYEQYF.

The table lists this clonotype with a few counts. The V and J genes are TRBV27 and TRBJ2-2; D gene ambiguous. The germline gives CDR1 MNHEY, CDR2 SMNVEV (reference sequence). The CDR3 length is 15 residues. Trimming took 4 bases from V and 4 from J, leaving 13 bases between them. CDR3 amino acids: CASSYGPTPTGELFF. CDR3 DNA sequence: TGTGCCAGCAGTTATGGACCGACACCCACCGGGGAGCTGTTTTTT.

The chain joins TRBV7-8 to TRBJ1-5; D unclear. V was pared by 0 bases and J by 5 bases, with 8 bases between. The CDR3 runs to 14 residues. Germline CDR1 reads SGHVS; CDR2 reads FQNEAQ. This chain's CDR3 is CASSLAINHQPQHF. CDR3 sequence (DNA): TGTGCCAGCAGCTTAGCAATTAATCATCAGCCCCAGCATTTT.

This clonotype was recorded a few times. The gene calls are TRBV10-3 and TRBJ1-1; a possible D gene is TRBD1 (6 bases). The CDR3 covers 15 residues. Trimming cost V 7 bases and J 1 base, with 16 bases left between them. Germline V gives CDR1 ENHRY, CDR2 SYGVKD. The CDR3 loop is CAITDSRGGNTEAFF. The CDR3 coding sequence is TGTGCCATCACCGATTCCAGGGGAGGGAACACTGAAGCTTTCTTT.

The sample holds a few counts of this clonotype. The rearrangement joins TRBV4-1 to TRBJ2-1; D is ambiguous. V lost 0 bases, J lost 4 bases, and 4 bases lay in between. The CDR3 is made up of 13 amino acids. The germline V gene has CDR1 MGHRA and CDR2 YSYEKL. The CDR3 nucleotides are TGCGCCAGCAGCCAAGAACAATACAATGAGCAGTTCTTC. As protein: CASSQEQYNEQFF.

This clonotype was seen only a few times. This chain connects TRBV11-2 to TRBJ2-4, with D perhaps assigned TRBD1 or TRBD2 (6 bases each). CDR1 and CDR2 (germline): SGHAT, FQNNGV. This CDR3 is 15 amino acids long. V lost 3 bases, J lost 3 bases, and 12 bases lay in between. The CDR3 protein is CASSFARGGKNIQYF. For the CDR3, the DNA is TGTGCCAGCAGCTTCGCCAGGGGAGGCAAAAACATTCAGTACTTC.

V usage is TRBV5-1 and J usage is TRBJ2-5; 8 bases line up with TRBD2. After removal of 0 bases from V and 5 bases from J, the junction contained 9 bases not matched to a gene. This CDR3 has 16 amino acids. CDR1 and CDR2 (germline): SGHRS, YFSETQ. The CDR3 nucleotides read TGCGCCAGCAGCTTGGCCCCAGCGGGAGTAGTGGAGACCCAGTACTTC. This codes for CASSLAPAGVVETQYF.

This chain uses TRBV19 with TRBJ2-1, with 12 bases identical to TRBD1. Germline V gene data show CDR1 as LNHDA and CDR2 as SQIVND (reference sequence). The CDR3 runs to 17 residues. The ends lost 2 bases at V and 6 bases at J; junction bases unmatched: 8. CDR3 DNA: TGTGCCAGTAGTATAAGGAGGGGACAGGGGGCGTTCAATGAGCAGTTCTTC. Protein product: CASSIRRGQGAFNEQFF.

This clonotype appeared a few times. The chain uses TRBV7-8 and TRBJ2-5, with TRBD2 matching 7 bases. The CDR3 loop spans 18 amino acids. With V trimmed by 2 bases and J by 1 base, 13 bases remained unmatched. Germline CDR1 and CDR2: SGHVS and FQNEAQ. The CDR3 sequence is CASSLFYAGERGQETQYF. The CDR3 nucleotides read TGTGCCAGCAGCTTATTCTATGCTGGGGAGCGGGGCCAAGAGACCCAGTACTTC. Variable domain in full (rest from reference TRBV7-8 and TRBJ2-5): GAGVSQSPRYKVAKRGQDVALRCDPISGHVSLFWYQQALGQGPEFLTYFQNEAQLDKSGLPSDRFFAERPEGSVSTLKIQRTQQEDSAVYLCASSLFYAGERGQETQYFGPGTRLLVL.